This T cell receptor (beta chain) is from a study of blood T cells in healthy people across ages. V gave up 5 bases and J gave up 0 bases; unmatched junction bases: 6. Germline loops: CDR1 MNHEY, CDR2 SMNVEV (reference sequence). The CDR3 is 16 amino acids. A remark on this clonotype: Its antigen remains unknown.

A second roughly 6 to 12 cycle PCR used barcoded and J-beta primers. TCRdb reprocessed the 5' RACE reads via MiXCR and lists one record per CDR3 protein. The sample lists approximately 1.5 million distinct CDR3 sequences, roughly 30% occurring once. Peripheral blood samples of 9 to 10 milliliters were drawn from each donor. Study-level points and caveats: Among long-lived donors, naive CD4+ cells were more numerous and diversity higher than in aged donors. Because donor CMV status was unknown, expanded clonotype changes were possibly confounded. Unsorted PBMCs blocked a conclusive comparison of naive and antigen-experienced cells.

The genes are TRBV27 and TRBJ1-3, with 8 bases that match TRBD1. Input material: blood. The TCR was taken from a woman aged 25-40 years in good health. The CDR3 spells CASSRQGYSSGNTIYF. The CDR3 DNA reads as TGTGCCAGCAGTCGACAGGGGTACAGCTCTGGAAACACCATATATTTT.